These 20 T cell receptor beta chains were sequenced from one sample in a study of blood T cells in healthy people across ages (dated by TCRdb to between 2014 and 2016). Receptor amplification or capture employed 5' RACE. Sequenced on an Illumina HiSeq 2500. A second roughly 7 to 11 cycle PCR used a sample-barcoded 5' primer and a J-beta primer mix. TCRdb redid the processing of the public reads, applying fastp at Q25 and MiXCR, and retained in-frame beta chains. Duplicate CDR3 protein sequences are folded into a single record with the most common DNA and genes. The sample profile shows hundreds of thousands of distinct CDR3 sequences; under 70% of them were found once. The ten biggest clones cover over 30% of the sample. Material for sequencing was blood. Source of these receptors: a man in his fifties or sixties in good health.

In this sample, this clonotype turned up a few times. The chain recombines TRBV10-3 with TRBJ1-5, with D perhaps matching TRBD1 (6 bases). Per the germline V gene, CDR1 is ENHRY and CDR2 is SYGVKD. The CDR3 extends over 14 amino acids. V was cut by 4 bases and J by 5 bases, with 12 bases left in between. The CDR3 nucleotides read TGTGCCATCAGTGCAAGGGGGAAGGATCAGCCCCAGCATTTT. This gives the protein CAISARGKDQPQHF.

This chain connects TRBV7-2 to TRBJ2-1, with D perhaps TRBD2 (5 bases). The DNA end is a closer match to TRBJ2-7, so the J assignment may be wrong. Germline values: CDR1 SGHTA, CDR2 FQGNSA. The CDR3 runs 15 residues. As DNA, the CDR3 is TGTGCCAGCAGCCCATCGGCTAGCCCCTACAATGAGCAGTACTTC. Its protein is CASSPSASPYNEQYF.

There are a few counts of this clonotype. This chain uses TRBV7-8 with TRBJ2-1, with D tentatively TRBD2 (5 bases). The CDR3 is made up of 14 amino acids. CDR1 SGHVS and CDR2 FQNEAQ come from the germline V gene. Trimming removed 4 bases at V and 1 base at J, with 8 bases between. CDR3 sequence: CASSSIASYNEQFF. In nucleotides, the CDR3 is TGTGCCAGCAGCTCGATAGCGTCCTACAATGAGCAGTTCTTC.

This clonotype was observed a single time. V usage is TRBV7-6 and J usage is TRBJ2-1; no reliable D call. V lost 1 base, J lost 5 bases, and 12 bases lay in between. Germline CDR1 SGHVS, CDR2 FNYEAQ. The CDR3 covers 15 residues. The DNA for the CDR3 is TGTGCCAGCAGCTTAGACTACGGCGGCCACAATGAGCAGTTCTTC. This codes for CASSLDYGGHNEQFF.

This chain connects TRBV20-1 to TRBJ2-1; possibly TRBD2 for D (7 bases). Germline V gene data show CDR1 as DFQATT and CDR2 as SNEGSKA (reference sequence). The CDR3 runs to 15 residues. The V and J ends lost 6 bases and 2 bases respectively, with 17 bases between them. The CDR3 coding sequence is TGCAGTGCCCCTCTGGGGGGGCGCACCTACAATGAGCAGTTCTTC. Its translation: CSAPLGGRTYNEQFF.

CDR3 nucleotide sequence: TGCGCCAGCAGCTTGGTCGACGGCATCTCTGGGGCCAACGTCCTGACTTTC. Amino acid sequence: CASSLVDGISGANVLTF. The chain has TRBV5-1 and TRBJ2-6; D gene uncertain. The CDR3 runs to 17 residues. Deletions cut 0 bases from V and 0 bases from J, with 10 bases between. CDR1 is SGHRS and CDR2 is YFSETQ in the germline V gene.

The J gene is TRBJ1-1, the V gene TRBV28, with unresolved D. Germline lookup yields CDR1 MDHEN and CDR2 SYDVKM. CDR3 length equals 13 residues. Trimming cost V 7 bases and J 5 bases, with 14 bases left between them. This CDR3 reads CASISGGRTEAFF. CDR3 coding DNA: TGTGCCAGCATCTCGGGAGGTCGGACTGAAGCTTTCTTT.

The chain carries TRBV20-1 and TRBJ2-1; weak D call: TRBD2 (5 bases). The CDR3 totals 13 residues. CDR1 DFQATT and CDR2 SNEGSKA come from the germline V gene (reference sequence). V was trimmed by 7 bases and J by 4 bases, leaving 14 bases between them. The CDR3 is CSGRADRYNEQFF. In nucleotides, the CDR3 is TGCAGTGGAAGAGCGGACCGTTACAATGAGCAGTTCTTC.

This chain links TRBV6-2 or TRBV6-3 with TRBJ2-1; no clear D. The CDR3 consists of 12 residues. V was clipped by 6 bases and J by 8 bases, with 11 bases between them. Germline V lookup: CDR1 MNHEY, CDR2 SVGEGT. The CDR3 sequence is CASSPPSDEQFF. CDR3 nucleotide sequence: TGTGCCAGCAGCCCCCCGTCCGATGAGCAGTTCTTC.

Ten or more counts support this clonotype. The chain has TRBV9 and TRBJ2-3; D not certain. V was shortened by 4 bases and J by 9 bases, with 15 bases between the two germline ends. The CDR3 covers 13 residues. CDR1 is SGDLS, CDR2 YYNGEE, per germline. The CDR3 here is CASSPRAPQTQYF. The CDR3 DNA sequence: TGTGCCAGCAGCCCCCGAGCTCCTCAGACGCAGTATTTT. The full variable domain, completed using reference TRBV9 and TRBJ2-3, is DSGVTQTPKHLITATGQRVTLRCSPRSGDLSVYWYQQSLDQGLQFLIQYYNGEERAKGNILERFSAQQFPDLHSELNLSSLELGDSALYFCASSPRAPQTQYFGPGTRLTVL.

The chain joins TRBV5-5 to TRBJ2-5; maybe TRBD1 (6 bases). The V and J ends lost 7 bases and 3 bases respectively, with 16 bases between them. Germline CDR1 reads SGHKS; CDR2 reads YYEKEE (reference sequence). The CDR3 runs to 14 residues. As DNA, the CDR3 is TGTGCCAGCGGGTACAGGGATCGGGAAGAGACCCAGTACTTC. Protein sequence: CASGYRDREETQYF.

With regard to this clonotype: A read error may account for a junction end that differs from germline. The genes are TRBV15 and TRBJ2-5, with D maybe TRBD2 (7 bases). The CDR3 spans 14 residues. Germline V gives CDR1 LNHNV, CDR2 YYDKDF (reference sequence). The CDR3: CAISGGGVQETQYF. The CDR3 nucleotides are TGTGCCATCAGCGGAGGGGGGGTCCAAGAGACCCAGTACTTC.

Note on this clonotype: One end of the junction is discordant with germline, which a read error may explain. The chain is built from TRBV7-9 and TRBJ1-2, with no clear D. Per germline, CDR1 SEHNR and CDR2 FQNEAQ (reference sequence). CDR3 length equals 14 residues. This CDR3 reads CVSNEVGFNYGYTF. The CDR3 nucleotides are TGTGTCAGCAACGAGGTGGGGTTTAACTATGGCTACACCTTC.

The chain links TRBV27 to TRBJ1-4; weak D call: TRBD1 (5 bases). Germline lookup yields CDR1 MNHEY and CDR2 SMNVEV (reference sequence). This CDR3 has 13 residues. Trimming pared 8 bases from V and 3 bases from J, leaving 10 bases between. CDR3 residues: CASGHPANEKLFF. The CDR3 region has the DNA TGTGCCAGCGGACATCCAGCTAATGAAAAACTGTTTTTT.

V is TRBV2 and J is TRBJ2-6; maybe TRBD1 (6 bases). The CDR3 has 16 amino acids. V shed 7 bases and J shed 0 bases, with 13 bases lying between them. Per the germline V gene, CDR1 is SNHLY and CDR2 is FYNNEI. The CDR3, as DNA: TGTGCCAGCAACGTCGACAGGCCCTCTGGGGCCAACGTCCTGACTTTC. This encodes CASNVDRPSGANVLTF.

This clonotype was counted at least ten times. The chain carries TRBV10-3 and TRBJ1-1, with 7 nucleotides matching TRBD1. Per germline, CDR1 ENHRY and CDR2 SYGVKD. V gave up 7 bases and J gave up 1 base; unmatched junction bases: 6. The CDR3 extends over 14 amino acids. DNA for the CDR3: TGTGCCATCAAGGGCAGGGGGGAGAACACTGAAGCTTTCTTT. Encoded protein: CAIKGRGENTEAFF.

The chain is built from TRBV4-2 and TRBJ2-4, with TRBD2 matching over 9 bases. The J segment lost 0 bases and the V segment lost 3 bases, leaving 15 bases of the junction unmatched. In germline, CDR1 is LGHNA, CDR2 YNFKEQ. The CDR3 length is 20 residues. The CDR3 coding sequence is TGTGCCAGCAGCCACGATAGATGGCTAGCGGGGACCATAGCCAAAAACATTCAGTACTTC. As protein: CASSHDRWLAGTIAKNIQYF.

With regard to this clonotype: With a much larger clone just one base away, this may be a read error. This chain uses TRBV7-6 with TRBJ2-5; TRBD2 matches 7 bases. The CDR3 totals 13 residues. Germline V gene lookup returns CDR1 SGHVS and CDR2 FNYEAQ. V was pared by 1 base and J by 11 bases, with 7 bases of the junction left unmatched. The CDR3 sequence: CASSLESRGVQYF. DNA for the CDR3: TGTGCCAGCAGCTTAGAGTCCCGGGGGGTACAGTACTTC.

This clonotype was seen a few times. The chain uses TRBV10-3 and TRBJ2-7; 8 bases fit TRBD2. CDR1 is ENHRY, CDR2 SYGVKD, per germline. Trimming at V came to 6 bases and at J to 5 bases, leaving 9 bases not matched to a gene. This CDR3 has 14 amino acids. The CDR3 sequence: CAISPGLVSHEQYF. CDR3 bases: TGTGCCATCAGCCCGGGACTAGTTAGCCACGAGCAGTACTTC.

The chain employs TRBV4-1 and TRBJ2-5; 7 bases fit TRBD1. V trimming: 0 bases; J trimming: 4 bases; junction bases outside the gene matches: 11. The CDR3 has 17 residues. Looked up from germline, CDR1 is MGHRA and CDR2 is YSYEKL. The CDR3 nucleotides read TGCGCCAGCAGCCAAGAAAGATGGGAATACAGGGGAGAGACCCAGTACTTC. This gives the protein CASSQERWEYRGETQYF.